This T cell receptor beta chain comes out of a study of T cells in localized non-small cell lung cancer. General study results and limits: Adjacent uninvolved lung had the highest clonality, suggesting focused antigen responses. Multi-region tumor sequencing was not done, so intratumor heterogeneity could not be excluded. There were a median roughly 54 of the top 100 tumor clones appearing in adjacent lung.

Clones were read by immunoSEQ multiplex PCR, and TCRdb kept only the in-frame ones, dropping some. The table has about 59,000 clones, 70% to 90% seen once; the top ten hold about 20%. This clone was recorded only once. Its specificity is unknown. Germline CDR1 is SGHRS and CDR2 is YFSETQ. The CDR3 is 15 residues long. Trimming removed 4 bases from V and 4 bases from J, with 14 bases in between. The V gene is TRBV5-1, the J gene TRBJ2-2; D is perhaps TRBD2 (6 bases). This specimen consisted of peripheral blood, obtained before any cancer treatment. This TCR came from a man between 40 and 69 years old with stage I squamous cell lung carcinoma. The CDR3 DNA is TGCGCCAGCAGCGACCAAGCGGGTATCACCGGGGAGCTGTTTTTT. Translated, it gives CASSDQAGITGELFF.